Below, 17 T cell receptor beta chains from the same sample are listed, as sequenced in a study of OX40 agonist ivuxolimab in advanced cancers. Method: immunoSEQ multiplex PCR; TCRdb's copy keeps in-frame clones and lacks some. Seen here are 30,000 to 40,000 clones, under 90% observed once, and the top ten hold 18%. The sample was CD4+ or CD8+ T cells sorted from blood, taken in a trial of the OX40 agonist ivuxolimab. Receptors originate from an adult with an advanced solid tumor such as melanoma, head and neck, liver or kidney cancer.

This sequence joins TRBV28 and TRBJ1-2, with 12 nucleotides matching TRBD1. The CDR3 runs to 17 residues. The germline CDR1 and CDR2 sequences are MDHEN and SYDVKM. V shed 4 bases and J 3 bases; nucleotides not matched to a gene: 9. CDR3 protein: CASSSGDRGQYDYGYTF. CDR3 coding DNA: TGTGCCAGCAGTTCTGGGGACAGGGGGCAGTATGACTATGGCTACACCTTC.

This clone was detected once. This chain joins TRBV11-3 and TRBJ2-2, with 7 nucleotides matching TRBD1. J gave up 6 bases and V 5 bases, and 9 bases lay outside the gene matches. This CDR3 has 15 residues. CDR1 is SGHNT and CDR2 is YENEEA in the germline V gene. For the CDR3, the DNA is TGTGCCAGCAGCACGAAAGACAGGGATCCCGGGGAGCTGTTTTTT. This codes for CASSTKDRDPGELFF.

This clone was picked up a small number of times. V usage is TRBV6-5 and J usage is TRBJ1-2; D perhaps matches TRBD1 (5 bases). CDR1 is MNHEY and CDR2 is SVGAGI in the germline V gene. V lost 6 bases to trimming and J lost 5 bases, with 13 bases between them. The CDR3 covers 13 residues. For the CDR3, the DNA is TGTGCCAGCAGATCAGGGAAAGGTTATGGCTACACCTTC. This encodes CASRSGKGYGYTF.

The chain combines TRBV4-2 with TRBJ2-1; 10 bases are a match to TRBD2. There are 16 residues in the CDR3. J was trimmed by 8 bases and V by 0 bases; bases with no gene match: 7. Germline V CDR1 and CDR2: LGHNA, YNFKEQ. The CDR3 nucleotides are TGTGCCAGCAGCCAAGAAGGGGCTAGCGGGAGATATGAGCAGTTCTTC. It yields the protein CASSQEGASGRYEQFF.

This rearrangement joins TRBV15 to TRBJ1-5; D gene unclear. The CDR3 length is 15 residues. The V end was cut by 0 bases, the J end by 6 bases, with 12 bases between. Germline values: CDR1 LNHNV, CDR2 YYDKDF (reference sequence). In DNA, the CDR3 is TGTGCCACCAGCAGAGATCAAGGTGTCGGTCAGCCCCAGCATTTT. Residues: CATSRDQGVGQPQHF.

V and J are TRBV7-9 and TRBJ2-7; TRBD1 matches 11 bases. There are 14 residues in the CDR3. Losses at the gene ends were 1 base for V and 6 bases for J; bases not matched to a gene: 2. Germline values: CDR1 SEHNR, CDR2 FQNEAQ (reference sequence). CDR3 nucleotide sequence: TGTGCCAGCAGCTTAGGGGGGACAGGGGGCGAGCAGTACTTC. This encodes CASSLGGTGGEQYF.

This chain joins TRBV19 and TRBJ1-5; possible D gene TRBD1, 5 bases. Trimming shortened V by 6 bases and J by 4 bases, and 10 bases separated the two germline ends. The CDR3 covers 13 residues. The germline V gene encodes CDR1 LNHDA and CDR2 SQIVND (reference sequence). DNA for the CDR3: TGTGCCAGTAGCATATGGGGGAATCAGCCCCAGCATTTT. Its protein is CASSIWGNQPQHF.

The chain employs TRBV19 and TRBJ2-5; 8 positions agree with TRBD2. The CDR3 is 15 residues long. Losses at the gene ends were 3 bases for V and 1 base for J; bases not matched to a gene: 4. Germline CDR1 is LNHDA and CDR2 is SQIVND (reference sequence). The CDR3 coding sequence is TGTGCCAGTAGTATGAGCGGGGGCCTCCAAGAGACCCAGTACTTC. It is translated as CASSMSGGLQETQYF.

The rearrangement joins TRBV10-3 to TRBJ2-7, with a possible D match to TRBD1 (6 bases). This CDR3 has 12 amino acids. CDR1 is ENHRY and CDR2 is SYGVKD in the germline V gene. V was clipped by 8 bases and J by 5 bases, with 13 bases between them. CDR3 amino acids: CAIGTLWNEQYF. The CDR3 bases are TGTGCCATCGGGACACTCTGGAACGAGCAGTACTTC.

The CDR3 reads CASSLVEKLFF. CDR3 sequence (DNA): TGTGCCAGCAGCTTAGTTGAAAAACTGTTTTTT. This chain connects TRBV7-6 to TRBJ1-4, with no clear D. The CDR3 extends over 11 amino acids. Germline lookup yields CDR1 SGHVS and CDR2 FNYEAQ. V dropped 1 base and J dropped 7 bases, with 1 base sitting between them.

CDR3 sequence reads: CASSGGTSGSKGVLEPTDTQYF. CDR3 DNA: TGTGCCAGCAGCGGGGGGACTAGCGGGAGCAAAGGGGTGTTGGAACCCACAGATACGCAGTATTTT. V is TRBV9 and J is TRBJ2-3; TRBD2 matches 14 bases. Germline trimming cut 3 bases from V and 2 bases from J; bases unmatched to any gene: 20. The germline CDR1 and CDR2 sequences are SGDLS and YYNGEE. The CDR3 has 22 residues. Filled out from reference TRBV9 and TRBJ2-3, the complete variable domain reads DSGVTQTPKHLITATGQRVTLRCSPRSGDLSVYWYQQSLDQGLQFLIQYYNGEERAKGNILERFSAQQFPDLHSELNLSSLELGDSALYFCASSGGTSGSKGVLEPTDTQYFGPGTRLTVL.

The chain is built from TRBV27 and TRBJ1-1, with D unclear. The germline V gene has CDR1 MNHEY and CDR2 SMNVEV (reference sequence). Trimming removed 10 bases from V and 4 bases from J, with 13 bases in between. The CDR3 is made up of 12 amino acids. The CDR3: CATKTGSTEAFF. DNA of the CDR3: TGTGCCACCAAGACCGGGTCCACTGAAGCTTTCTTT.

To note about this clone: Only one base separates this from a far larger clonotype, so it likely reflects a read error. The V and J genes are TRBV13 and TRBJ1-2; D perhaps matches TRBD1 (5 bases). The V and J ends lost 4 bases and 2 bases respectively, with 17 bases between them. This CDR3 is built from 16 residues. Germline V lookup: CDR1 PRHDT, CDR2 FYEKMQ (reference sequence). The CDR3 protein is CASSWESGRTNYGYTF. In DNA, the CDR3 is TGTGCCAGCAGCTGGGAGAGCGGGAGGACAAACTATGGCTACACCTTC. Looking up the rest from reference TRBV13 and TRBJ1-2 gives the full variable domain: AAGVIQSPRHLIKEKRETATLKCYPIPRHDTVYWYQQGPGQDPQFLISFYEKMQSDKGSIPDRFSAQQFSDYHSELNMSSLELGDSALYFCASSWESGRTNYGYTFGSGTRLTVV.

The V call is TRBV28, the J call TRBJ1-3; a possible D gene is TRBD1 (5 bases). CDR1 and CDR2 (germline): MDHEN, SYDVKM. V was cut by 6 bases and J by 4 bases, with 16 bases left in between. The CDR3 contains 15 residues. The CDR3 region has the DNA TGTGCCAGCAGAAGAACCGGGACGCCGGGAAACACCATATATTTT. This gives the protein CASRRTGTPGNTIYF.

The V call is TRBV2, the J call TRBJ1-1, with a tentative D call TRBD1 (6 bases). CDR1 and CDR2 (germline): SNHLY, FYNNEI. The CDR3 runs 13 residues. Trimming took off 0 bases at V and 8 bases at J, with 10 bases between the two ends. This chain's CDR3 is CASSEAYTGEAFF. DNA for the CDR3: TGTGCCAGCAGTGAAGCGTATACAGGGGAAGCTTTCTTT.

This chain joins TRBV7-8 and TRBJ2-7; D is ambiguous. Germline V gene data show CDR1 as SGHVS and CDR2 as FQNEAQ. The V gene lost 5 bases and the J gene lost 3 bases, with 20 bases spanning the gap. The CDR3 has 16 amino acids. CDR3 sequence: CASSPSDRKSIYEQYF. The CDR3 nucleotides are TGTGCCAGCAGCCCCTCGGACCGAAAGTCGATCTACGAGCAGTACTTC.

V usage is TRBV5-8 and J usage is TRBJ2-3, with unresolved D. This CDR3 spans 15 amino acids. V lost 0 bases and J 4 bases, leaving 12 bases between the germline ends. Germline V CDR1 and CDR2: SGHTS, YDEGEE. The CDR3 protein is CASSLEARPPDTQYF. CDR3 coding DNA: TGTGCCAGCAGCTTGGAGGCTCGTCCCCCAGATACGCAGTATTTT. Supplemented by reference TRBV5-8 and TRBJ2-3, the full variable domain reads EAGVTQSPTHLIKTRGQQATLRCSPISGHTSVYWYQQALGLGLQFLLWYDEGEERNRGNFPPRFSGRQFPNYSSELNVNALELEDSALYLCASSLEARPPDTQYFGPGTRLTVL.